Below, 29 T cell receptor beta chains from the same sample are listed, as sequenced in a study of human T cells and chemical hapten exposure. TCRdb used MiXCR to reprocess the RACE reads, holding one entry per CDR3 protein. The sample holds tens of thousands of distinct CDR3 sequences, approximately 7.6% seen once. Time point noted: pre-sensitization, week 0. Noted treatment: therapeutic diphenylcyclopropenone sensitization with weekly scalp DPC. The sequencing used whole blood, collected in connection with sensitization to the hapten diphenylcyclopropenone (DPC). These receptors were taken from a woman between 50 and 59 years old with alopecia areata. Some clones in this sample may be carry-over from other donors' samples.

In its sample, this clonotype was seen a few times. This chain's CDR3 is CASSSTTGTGFYEQYF. The CDR3 DNA is TGTGCCAGCAGTTCAACCACCGGGACAGGGTTTTACGAGCAGTACTTC. This chain links TRBV12-3 or TRBV12-4 with TRBJ2-7, with 9 nucleotides matching TRBD1. Trimming removed 4 bases from V and 4 bases from J; junction bases left unmatched: 11. CDR3 length: 16 amino acids.

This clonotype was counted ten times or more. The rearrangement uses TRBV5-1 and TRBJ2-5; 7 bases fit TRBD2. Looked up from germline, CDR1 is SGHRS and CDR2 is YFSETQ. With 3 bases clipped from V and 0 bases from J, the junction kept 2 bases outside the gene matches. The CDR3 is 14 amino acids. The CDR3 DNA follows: TGCGCCAGCAGCTACGCGGGGGACCAAGAGACCCAGTACTTC. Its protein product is CASSYAGDQETQYF.

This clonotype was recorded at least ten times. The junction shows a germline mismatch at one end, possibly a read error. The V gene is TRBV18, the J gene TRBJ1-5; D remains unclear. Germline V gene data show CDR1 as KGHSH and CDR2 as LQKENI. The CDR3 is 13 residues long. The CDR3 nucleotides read TGTGCCAGCTCACTTATTAGCGATCAGCCCCAGCATTTT. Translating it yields CASSLISDQPQHF.

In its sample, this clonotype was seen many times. This chain's CDR3 is CASSSRVAGNTIYF. The CDR3 nucleotides are TGTGCCAGCAGTTCCAGGGTCGCCGGAAACACCATATATTTT. J is TRBJ1-3 and V is TRBV6-2 or TRBV6-3; a weak D match, TRBD1 (5 bases). The CDR3 has 14 amino acids. V was pared by 4 bases and J by 4 bases, with 11 bases between. Germline lookup yields CDR1 MNHEY and CDR2 SVGEGT.

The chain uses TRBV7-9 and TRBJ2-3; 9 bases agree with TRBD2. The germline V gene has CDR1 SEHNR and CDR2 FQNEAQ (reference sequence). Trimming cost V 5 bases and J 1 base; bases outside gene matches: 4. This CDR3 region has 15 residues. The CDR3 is CASSRIAGGTDTQYF. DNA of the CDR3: TGTGCCAGCAGCCGAATAGCGGGAGGCACAGATACGCAGTATTTT.

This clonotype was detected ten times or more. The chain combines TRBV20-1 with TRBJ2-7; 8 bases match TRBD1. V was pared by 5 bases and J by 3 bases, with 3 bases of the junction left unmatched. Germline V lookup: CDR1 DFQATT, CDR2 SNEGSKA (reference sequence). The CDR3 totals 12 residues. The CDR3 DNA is TGCAGTGCTTCTGGACAGGGCTACGAGCAGTACTTC. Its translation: CSASGQGYEQYF.

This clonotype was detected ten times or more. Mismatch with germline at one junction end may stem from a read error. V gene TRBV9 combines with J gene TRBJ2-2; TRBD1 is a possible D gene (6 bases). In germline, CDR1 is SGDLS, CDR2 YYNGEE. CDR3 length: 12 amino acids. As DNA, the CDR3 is TGTGCCAGCAGCGGAAGTCTGGGGGCGCTGTTTTTT. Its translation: CASSGSLGALFF.

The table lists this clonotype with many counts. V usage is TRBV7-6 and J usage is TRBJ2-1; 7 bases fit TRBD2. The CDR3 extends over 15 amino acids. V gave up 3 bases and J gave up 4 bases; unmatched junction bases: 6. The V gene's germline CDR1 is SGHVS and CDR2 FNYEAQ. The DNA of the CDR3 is TGTGCCAGCAGCTTGAGGGACTATTCTTACAATGAGCAGTTCTTC. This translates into CASSLRDYSYNEQFF.

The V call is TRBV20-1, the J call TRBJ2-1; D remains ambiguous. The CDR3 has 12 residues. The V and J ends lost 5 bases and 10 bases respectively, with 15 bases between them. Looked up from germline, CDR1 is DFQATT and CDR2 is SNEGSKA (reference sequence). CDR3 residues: CSASGPVGEQFF. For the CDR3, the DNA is TGCAGTGCTTCCGGCCCCGTCGGGGAGCAGTTCTTC.

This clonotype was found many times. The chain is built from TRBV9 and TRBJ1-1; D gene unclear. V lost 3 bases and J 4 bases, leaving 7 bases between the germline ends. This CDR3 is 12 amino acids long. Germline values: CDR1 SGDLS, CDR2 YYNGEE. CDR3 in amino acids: CASSGGSTEAFF. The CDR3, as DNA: TGTGCCAGCAGCGGAGGATCCACTGAAGCTTTCTTT. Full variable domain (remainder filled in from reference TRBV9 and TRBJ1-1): DSGVTQTPKHLITATGQRVTLRCSPRSGDLSVYWYQQSLDQGLQFLIQYYNGEERAKGNILERFSAQQFPDLHSELNLSSLELGDSALYFCASSGGSTEAFFGQGTRLTVV.

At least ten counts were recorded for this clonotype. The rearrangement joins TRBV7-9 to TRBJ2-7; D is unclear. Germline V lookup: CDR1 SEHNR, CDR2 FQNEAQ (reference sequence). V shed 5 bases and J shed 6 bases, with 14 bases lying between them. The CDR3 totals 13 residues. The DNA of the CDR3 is TGTGCCAGCAGCCAAAGTGCCTCGGGCGAGCAGTACTTC. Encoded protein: CASSQSASGEQYF.

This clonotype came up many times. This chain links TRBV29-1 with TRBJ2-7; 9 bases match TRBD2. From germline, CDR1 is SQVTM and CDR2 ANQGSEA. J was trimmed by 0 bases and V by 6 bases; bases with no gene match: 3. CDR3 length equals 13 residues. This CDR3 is CSVPLAGSYEQYF. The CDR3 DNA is TGCAGCGTCCCACTAGCGGGCTCCTACGAGCAGTACTTC.

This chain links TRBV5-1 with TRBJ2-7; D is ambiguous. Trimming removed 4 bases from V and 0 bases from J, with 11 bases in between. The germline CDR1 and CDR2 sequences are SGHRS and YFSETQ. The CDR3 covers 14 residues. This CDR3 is CASSPSADSYEQYF. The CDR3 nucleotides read TGCGCCAGCAGCCCATCGGCTGACTCCTACGAGCAGTACTTC.

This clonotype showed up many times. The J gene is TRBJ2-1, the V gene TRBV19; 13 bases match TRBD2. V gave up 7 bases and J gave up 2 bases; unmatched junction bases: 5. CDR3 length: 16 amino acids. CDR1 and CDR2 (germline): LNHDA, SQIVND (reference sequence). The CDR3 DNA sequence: TGTGCCAGTACCCGACTAGCGGGAGGTGCCTACAATGAGCAGTTCTTC. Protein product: CASTRLAGGAYNEQFF. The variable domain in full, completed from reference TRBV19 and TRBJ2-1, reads DGGITQSPKYLFRKEGQNVTLSCEQNLNHDAMYWYRQDPGQGLRLIYYSQIVNDFQKGDIAEGYSVSREKKESFPLTVTSAQKNPTAFYLCASTRLAGGAYNEQFFGPGTRLTVL.

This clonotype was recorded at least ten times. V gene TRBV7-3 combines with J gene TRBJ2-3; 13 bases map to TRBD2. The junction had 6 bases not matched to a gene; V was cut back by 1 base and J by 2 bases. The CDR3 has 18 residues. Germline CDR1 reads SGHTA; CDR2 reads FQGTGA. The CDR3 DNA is TGTGCCAGCAGCTTAAGAGGAGGACTAGCGGGAGTCACAGATACGCAGTATTTT. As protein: CASSLRGGLAGVTDTQYF. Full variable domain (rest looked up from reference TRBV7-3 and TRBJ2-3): GAGVSQTPSNKVTEKGKYVELRCDPISGHTALYWYRQSLGQGPEFLIYFQGTGAADDSGLPNDRFFAVRPEGSVSTLKIQRTERGDSAVYLCASSLRGGLAGVTDTQYFGPGTRLTVL.

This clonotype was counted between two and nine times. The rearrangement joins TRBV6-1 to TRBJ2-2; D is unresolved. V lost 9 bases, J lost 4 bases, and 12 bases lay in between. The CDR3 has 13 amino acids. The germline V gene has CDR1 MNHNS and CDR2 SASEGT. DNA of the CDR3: TGTGCCAGTTATGTATGGGGCACCGGGGAGCTGTTTTTT. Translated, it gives CASYVWGTGELFF.

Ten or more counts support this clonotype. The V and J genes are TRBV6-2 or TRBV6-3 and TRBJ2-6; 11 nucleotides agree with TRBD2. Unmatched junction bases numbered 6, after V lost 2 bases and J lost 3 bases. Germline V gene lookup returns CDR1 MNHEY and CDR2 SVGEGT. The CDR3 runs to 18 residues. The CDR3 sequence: CASSYAGLAGRGANVLTF. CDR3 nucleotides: TGTGCCAGCAGTTACGCCGGACTAGCGGGCCGTGGGGCCAACGTCCTGACTTTC.

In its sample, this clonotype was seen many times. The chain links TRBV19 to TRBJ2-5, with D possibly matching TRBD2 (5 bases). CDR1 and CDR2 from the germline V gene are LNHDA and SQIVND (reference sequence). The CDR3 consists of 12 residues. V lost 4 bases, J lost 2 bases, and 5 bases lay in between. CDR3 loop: CASSTGQETQYF. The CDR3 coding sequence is TGTGCCAGTAGTACGGGGCAAGAGACCCAGTACTTC.

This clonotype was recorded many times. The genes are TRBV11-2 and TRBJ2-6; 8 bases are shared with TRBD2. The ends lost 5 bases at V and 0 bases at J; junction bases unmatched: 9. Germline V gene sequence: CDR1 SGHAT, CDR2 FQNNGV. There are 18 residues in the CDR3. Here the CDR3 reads CASSIRTSLNSGANVLTF. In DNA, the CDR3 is TGTGCCAGCAGCATAAGGACTAGCCTTAACTCTGGGGCCAACGTCCTGACTTTC.

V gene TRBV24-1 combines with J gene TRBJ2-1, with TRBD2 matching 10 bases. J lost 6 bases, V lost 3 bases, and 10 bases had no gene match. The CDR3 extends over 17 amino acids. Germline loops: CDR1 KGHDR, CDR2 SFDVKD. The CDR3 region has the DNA TGTGCCACCAGTGATCCCCAACTAGCGGGATCCCTCAATGAGCAGTTCTTC. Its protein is CATSDPQLAGSLNEQFF.

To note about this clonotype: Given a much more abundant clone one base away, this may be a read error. The DNA for the CDR3 is TGTGCCAACAGCTTGGGAAGGGGGATAGCTGAAGCTTTCTTT. It yields the protein CANSLGRGIAEAFF. The chain links TRBV11-2 to TRBJ1-1; D perhaps matches TRBD1 (6 bases). The germline V gene has CDR1 SGHAT and CDR2 FQNNGV. The CDR3 extends over 14 amino acids.

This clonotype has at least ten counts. For the CDR3, the DNA is TGTGCCACCTCAGGACCTCACTATGGCTACACCTTC. Translated, it gives CATSGPHYGYTF. V is TRBV6-2 or TRBV6-3 and J is TRBJ1-2; D gene uncertain. The ends were cut back, 10 bases at V and 3 bases at J, with 12 bases in the middle. The germline V gene encodes CDR1 MNHEY and CDR2 SVGEGT. The CDR3 extends over 12 amino acids.

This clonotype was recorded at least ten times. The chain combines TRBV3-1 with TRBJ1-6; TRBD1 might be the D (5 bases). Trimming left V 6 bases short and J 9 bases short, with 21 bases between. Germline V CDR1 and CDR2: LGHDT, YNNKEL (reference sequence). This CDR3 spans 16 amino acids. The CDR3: CASRITTGTGASPLHF. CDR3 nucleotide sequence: TGTGCCAGCAGGATAACTACCGGGACTGGGGCTTCACCCCTCCACTTT.

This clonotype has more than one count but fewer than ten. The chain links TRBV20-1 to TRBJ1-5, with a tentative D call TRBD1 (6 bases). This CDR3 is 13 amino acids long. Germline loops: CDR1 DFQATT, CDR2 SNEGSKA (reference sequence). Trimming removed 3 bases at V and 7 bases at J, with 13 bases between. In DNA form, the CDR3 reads TGCAGTGCTAGTGTACAGGGCGGACAGCCCCAGCATTTT. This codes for CSASVQGGQPQHF.

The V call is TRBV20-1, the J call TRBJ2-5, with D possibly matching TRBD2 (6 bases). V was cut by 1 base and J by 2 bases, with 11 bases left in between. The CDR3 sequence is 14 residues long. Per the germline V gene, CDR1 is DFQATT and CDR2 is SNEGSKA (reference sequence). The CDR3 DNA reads TGCAGTGCTAGAGTCACGGGACTTCAAGAGACCCAGTACTTC. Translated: CSARVTGLQETQYF.

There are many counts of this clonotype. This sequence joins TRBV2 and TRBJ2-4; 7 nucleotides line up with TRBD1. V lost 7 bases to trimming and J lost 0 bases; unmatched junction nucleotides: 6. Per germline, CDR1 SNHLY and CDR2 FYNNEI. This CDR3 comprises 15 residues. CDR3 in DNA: TGTGCCAGCAACCCGGGACAGCTAGCCAAAAACATTCAGTACTTC. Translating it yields CASNPGQLAKNIQYF.

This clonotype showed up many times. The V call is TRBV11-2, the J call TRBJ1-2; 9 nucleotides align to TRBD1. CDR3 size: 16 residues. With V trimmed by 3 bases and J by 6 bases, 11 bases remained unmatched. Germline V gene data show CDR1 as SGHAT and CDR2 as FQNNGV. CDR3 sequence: CASSLGLQGAGNGYTF. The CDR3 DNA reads TGTGCCAGCAGCTTGGGACTACAGGGGGCAGGAAATGGCTACACCTTC.

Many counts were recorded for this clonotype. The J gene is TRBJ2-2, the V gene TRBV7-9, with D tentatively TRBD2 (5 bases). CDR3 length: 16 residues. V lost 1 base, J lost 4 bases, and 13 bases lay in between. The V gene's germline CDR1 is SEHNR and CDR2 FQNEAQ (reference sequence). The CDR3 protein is CASSLEIGIGTGELFF. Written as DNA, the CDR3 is TGTGCCAGCAGCTTAGAAATCGGGATTGGCACCGGGGAGCTGTTTTTT.

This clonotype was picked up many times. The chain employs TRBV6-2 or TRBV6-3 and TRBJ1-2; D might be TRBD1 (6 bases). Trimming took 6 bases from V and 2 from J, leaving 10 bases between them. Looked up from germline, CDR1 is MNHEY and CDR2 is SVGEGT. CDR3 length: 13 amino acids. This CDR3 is CASRRGGNYGYTF. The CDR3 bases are TGTGCCAGCAGGCGAGGGGGAAACTATGGCTACACCTTC.